The entry below describes one TCR beta chain. Its antigen is as yet unknown. These data belong to a study of T cells in Graves' hyperthyroidism and ophthalmopathy. Study conclusions and caveats: Expanded thyroid clonotypes (above 0.001) were mostly also found in blood.

Researchers amplified the TCR beta CDR3 regions from RNA transcripts. An initial round of RT-PCR targeting the TCR CDR3 relied on the HTBI primer set. Using its own MiXCR run on the multiplex PCR reads, TCRdb lists one record per CDR3 protein. The sample yields over 150,000 distinct CDR3 sequences, around 17% seen once. Patients were aged 18 to 65, had disease duration under 2 months, and had newly diagnosed hyperthyroidism. Not enrolled were patients with uncontrolled infection, other autoimmune disease, pregnancy or lactation. This CDR3 contains 14 residues. Germline CDR1 is LGHNA and CDR2 is YNFKEQ. Between the trimmed V and J ends, which lost 4 bases and 2 bases, there was a span of 8 bases.

The source material was blood. This chain uses TRBV4-2 with TRBJ1-4; tentative D call: TRBD1 (6 bases). The clonotype comes from a woman aged 50 to 65 with Graves' hyperthyroidism. The CDR3 DNA sequence: TGTGCCAGCAGCCGGGACACCACTAATGAAAAACTGTTTTTT. Its protein is CASSRDTTNEKLFF.